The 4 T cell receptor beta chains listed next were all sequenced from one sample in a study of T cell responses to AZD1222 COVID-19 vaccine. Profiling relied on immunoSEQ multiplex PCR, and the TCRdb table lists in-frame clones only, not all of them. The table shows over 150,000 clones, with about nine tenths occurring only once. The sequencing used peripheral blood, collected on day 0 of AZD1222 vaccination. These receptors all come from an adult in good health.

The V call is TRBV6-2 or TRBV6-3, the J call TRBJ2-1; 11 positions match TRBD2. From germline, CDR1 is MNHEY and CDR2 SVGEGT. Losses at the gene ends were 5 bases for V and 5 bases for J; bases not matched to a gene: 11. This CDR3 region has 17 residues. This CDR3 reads CASSGLAGGPLDNEQFF. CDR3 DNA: TGTGCCAGCAGTGGGTTAGCGGGAGGGCCTTTGGACAATGAGCAGTTCTTC.

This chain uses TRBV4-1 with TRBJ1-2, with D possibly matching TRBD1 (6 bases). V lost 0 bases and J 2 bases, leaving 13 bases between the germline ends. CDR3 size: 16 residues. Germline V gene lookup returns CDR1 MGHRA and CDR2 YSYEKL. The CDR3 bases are TGCGCCAGCAGCCAAGAACCCACCACAGGGAACTATGGCTACACCTTC. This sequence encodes CASSQEPTTGNYGYTF.

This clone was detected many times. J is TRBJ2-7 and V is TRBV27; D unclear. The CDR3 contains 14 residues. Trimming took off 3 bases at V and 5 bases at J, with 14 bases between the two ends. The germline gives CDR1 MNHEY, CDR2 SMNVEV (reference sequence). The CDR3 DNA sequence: TGTGCCAGCAGTTTTCGGTCAAACGGCAACGAGCAGTACTTC. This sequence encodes CASSFRSNGNEQYF.

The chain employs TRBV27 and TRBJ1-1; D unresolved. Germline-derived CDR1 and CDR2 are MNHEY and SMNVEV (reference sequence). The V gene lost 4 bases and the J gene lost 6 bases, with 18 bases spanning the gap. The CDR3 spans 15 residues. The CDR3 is CASSSAGGGYPEAFF. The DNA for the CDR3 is TGTGCCAGCAGTTCCGCCGGTGGCGGGTACCCTGAAGCTTTCTTT.